In this sample, the clone carrying this T cell receptor (beta chain) turned up a few times. The target antigen is unknown. Documented time point: patch test 2, 6 weeks after DPC sensitization. Treatment noted: therapeutic diphenylcyclopropenone sensitization with weekly scalp DPC. It was from unfractionated whole blood that total RNA was extracted. From the RACE reads, TCRdb called clonotypes with MiXCR, one entry per CDR3 protein. Of about 140,000 distinct CDR3 sequences listed, roughly 12% were seen once; the top ten hold under 1.5%. The data are from a study of human T cells and chemical hapten exposure. Study-wide background: Patch tests put 0.01% DPC on the upper back, read at 6 days.

Findings and caveats of the study: Donors in the study had alopecia, meaning their immune response may differ from healthy people's. Patch test score was positively correlated with the counts of TCRs that had expanded at PT1.

The V and J ends lost 0 bases and 7 bases respectively, with 12 bases between them. CDR1 is LGHNA, CDR2 YSLEER, per germline. CDR3 size: 14 residues. The sample in question was whole blood, obtained in connection with sensitization to the hapten diphenylcyclopropenone (DPC). The chain joins TRBV4-3 to TRBJ1-1; D unclear. The clonotype comes from a woman aged 50 to 60 with alopecia areata. Some clones in this sample may be carry-over from other donors' samples. The DNA of the CDR3 is TGCGCCAGCAGCCAAGATGGTGATGGGTTTGAAGCTTTCTTT. Protein: CASSQDGDGFEAFF.